The rows below give T cell receptor beta chains drawn from one sample of a study of spatial heterogeneity in lung cancer. TCRdb independently ran MiXCR on the 5' RACE reads; one entry per CDR3 protein. The data contain approximately 12,000 distinct CDR3 sequences, roughly 6.2% of them singletons. This specimen consisted of normal lung tissue next to the tumor, obtained at surgery. All receptors come from a male donor with early-stage non-small cell lung cancer. Each CDR3 is given without its conserved first and last residue. Each record gives: V gene, CDR3 protein.

>TRBV30
AGRQDVNTEAF
>TRBV2
ASNFQGAANYGYT
>TRBV16
ASRGTGSYEQY
>TRBV14
ASSHWTSGRQETQY
>TRBV10-3
AINVGQANTEAF
>TRBV7-2
ASSSNSGQRDQPQH
>TRBV12-3/TRBV12-4
ASSLLTGELF
>TRBV9
ASSVGGTGELF
>TRBV4-2
ASSQDGQVSYEQY
>TRBV14
ASSYTKTNEQF
>TRBV18
ASSEQSNQPQH
>TRBV5-1
ASSLPGNYGYT
>TRBV18
ASSPDSSYEQY
>TRBV7-9
ASSSGLAAYQETQY
>TRBV6-5
VGSYSRGPEEVSTDTQY
>TRBV7-8
ASSLEGPRPQH
>TRBV3-1
ASSQDKDGRAWADTQY
>TRBV4-1
ASSQASYTQQY
>TRBV2
ASSVAGGYEQY
>TRBV7-9
ASSVRGDNEQC
>TRBV30
AWTHGGTGNTIY
>TRBV29-1
SVRDTYYGYT
>TRBV20-1
SGTGLGEKLF
>TRBV20-1
STGRMNTEAF
>TRBV30
ALERQTDTQY
>TRBV10-3
AIQQGRRSTDTQY
>TRBV6-1
ASSERGGFQETQY
>TRBV7-9
ASSYDGYEQF
>TRBV2
ASSAGTENTEAF
>TRBV2
ASSAQDNQPQH
>TRBV27
ASSDRVRTEAF
>TRBV12-3/TRBV12-4
ASSPGVAGGQETQY
>TRBV5-1
ASSFGVGLDSPLH
>TRBV2
ASSGSSSGSYNEQF
>TRBV12-3/TRBV12-4
ASKSQGTGEVEAF
>TRBV3-1
ASSQGGQGLRNSPLH
>TRBV7-9
ASGDGSYEQY
>TRBV5-4
ASSLSRGNEQF
>TRBV7-2
ASSAGQGVDEQY
>TRBV7-2
ASSLAALPLDYEQF
>TRBV20-1
SARLLGTSRTDTQY
>TRBV29-1
SVGRGQLNTEAF
>TRBV7-9
ASSLEGQVGGEQF
>TRBV29-1
SVGSSGANVLT